This T cell receptor beta chain was captured by sequencing in a study of cytomegalovirus exposure and HLA in healthy donors. Germline CDR1 is SGHAT and CDR2 is FQNNGV. The CDR3 extends over 15 amino acids. Losses at the gene ends were 4 bases for V and 6 bases for J; bases not matched to a gene: 11. The donors (healthy individuals) were bone marrow donors. Vbeta (60) and Jbeta (13) primers were used in the PCR. The table came from immunoSEQ multiplex PCR; TCRdb's copy has only in-frame clones and leaves some out. This sample has about 65,000 clones, with around 77% found just once. Sample: PBMCs. The rearrangement links TRBV11-2 to TRBJ2-7; 8 bases map to TRBD1. The TCR originated in a woman aged 25 to 39 in good health and CMV-seronegative. In nucleotides, the CDR3 is TGTGCCAGCAGCTCCTCCAGACAGGGGATGGGCGAGCAGTACTTC. This codes for CASSSSRQGMGEQYF.